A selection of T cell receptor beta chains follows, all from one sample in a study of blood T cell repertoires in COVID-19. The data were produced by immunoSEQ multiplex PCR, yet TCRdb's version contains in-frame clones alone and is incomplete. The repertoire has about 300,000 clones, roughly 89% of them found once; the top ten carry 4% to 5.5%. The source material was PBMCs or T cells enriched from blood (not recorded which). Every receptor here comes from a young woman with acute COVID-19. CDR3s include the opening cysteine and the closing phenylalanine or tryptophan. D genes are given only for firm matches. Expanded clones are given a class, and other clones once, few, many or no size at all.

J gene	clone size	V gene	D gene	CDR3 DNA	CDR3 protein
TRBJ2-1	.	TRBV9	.	TGTGCCAGCAGCGTAGCGTGGACAGCATACAATGAGCAGTTCTTC	CASSVAWTAYNEQFF
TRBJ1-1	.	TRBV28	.	TGTGCCAGCAGTCCCCACACAGGGAACACTGAAGCTTTCTTT	CASSPHTGNTEAFF
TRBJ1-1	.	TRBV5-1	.	TGCGCCAGCAGCTTGGCCAAGGGGGGGTATAGGTTGAACACTGAAGCTTTCTTT	CASSLAKGGYRLNTEAFF
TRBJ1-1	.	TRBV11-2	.	TGTGCCAGCAGCTTATCCTTCAGGTTTGAAGCTTTCTTT	CASSLSFRFEAFF
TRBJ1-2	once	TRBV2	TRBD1	TGTGCCAGCAGTGGGGACAGGGCTCTTAACGGCTACACCTTC	CASSGDRALNGYTF
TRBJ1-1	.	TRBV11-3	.	TGTGCCAGCAGCCCGGCTGACAGCATGAACACTGAAGCTTTCTTT	CASSPADSMNTEAFF
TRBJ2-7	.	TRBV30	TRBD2	TGTGCCTGGAGTGAACTAGAGCGGGAGAGTCGATCACAATACGAGCAGTACTTC	CAWSELERESRSQYEQYF
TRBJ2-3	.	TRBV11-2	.	TGTGCCAGCAGCTTATACGGGAGCCCTCATTCGGCAGATACGCAGTATTTT	CASSLYGSPHSADTQYF
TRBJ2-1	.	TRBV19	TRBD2	TGTGCCAGTAAATATAGCGGGAGTTGGGATGAGCAGTTCTTC	CASKYSGSWDEQFF
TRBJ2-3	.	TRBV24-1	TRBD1	TGTGCCACCAGTGATGCCGGACAGGGAGGTAAAAGCACAGATACGCAGTATTTT	CATSDAGQGGKSTDTQYF
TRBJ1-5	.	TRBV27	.	TGTGCCAGCAGTTTGAGGCAGGGGAGCAATCAGCCCCAGCATTTT	CASSLRQGSNQPQHF
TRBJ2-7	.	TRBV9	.	TGTGCCAGCAGCCCCGTGGGCCACGAAGGGGACGAGCAGTACTTC	CASSPVGHEGDEQYF
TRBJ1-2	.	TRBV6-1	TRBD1	TGTGCCAGCAGTGAAGAAACAGGGGTGTATGGCTACACCTTC	CASSEETGVYGYTF
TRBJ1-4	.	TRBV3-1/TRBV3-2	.	TGTGCCAGCAGTCCAGACAGATATAATGAAAAACTGTTTTTT	CASSPDRYNEKLFF
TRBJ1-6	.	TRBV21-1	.	TGTGCCAGCAGCACAAGGGGAAGGGGGCAGGATTCACCCCTCCACTTT	CASSTRGRGQDSPLHF
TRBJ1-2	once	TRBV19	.	TGTGCCAGTAGTATACCTCGGGGGGTTCTCGGGAACTATGGCTACACCTTC	CASSIPRGVLGNYGYTF
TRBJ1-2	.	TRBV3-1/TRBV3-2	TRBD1	TGTGCCAGCAGCCACTCAACCTACGGACAGGGGGAGGGCTACACCTTC	CASSHSTYGQGEGYTF
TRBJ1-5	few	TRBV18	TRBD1	TGTGCCAGCTCACCAGGACAGGGGGGTTTGTATCAGCCCCAGCATTTT	CASSPGQGGLYQPQHF
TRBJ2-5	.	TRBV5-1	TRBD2	TGCGCCAGCAGCTTGGCGACTAGCGGAATCGCCAAGACCCAGTACTTC	CASSLATSGIAKTQYF
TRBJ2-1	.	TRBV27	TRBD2	TGTGCCAGCAGTTGGCGGGAGGGTTTCAGTGAGCAGTTCTTC	CASSWREGFSEQFF
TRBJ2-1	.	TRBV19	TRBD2	TGTGCCAGTAGTCCCCTTTCCAGCGGGAGACGGGATGAGCAGTTCTTC	CASSPLSSGRRDEQFF
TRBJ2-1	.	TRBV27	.	TGTGCCAGCAGTTTATTCCCGCGAACTAATGAGCAGTTCTTC	CASSLFPRTNEQFF
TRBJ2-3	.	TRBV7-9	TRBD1	TGTGCCAGCAGTTTGGGACAGGGAGGGCTTGGTACGCAGTATTTT	CASSLGQGGLGTQYF
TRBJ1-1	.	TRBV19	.	TGTGCCAGTAGTAGAGTCTTACGGTCGAGGGCTGAAGCTTTCTTT	CASSRVLRSRAEAFF
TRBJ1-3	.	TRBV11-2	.	TGTGCCAGCACCCCAGGACAACTCTCTGGAAACACCATATATTTT	CASTPGQLSGNTIYF
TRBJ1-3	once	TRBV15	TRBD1	TGTGCCACCAGCAGAGATGGACAGGGTTTGGGATCTGGAAACACCATATATTTT	CATSRDGQGLGSGNTIYF
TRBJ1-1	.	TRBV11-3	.	TGTGCCAGCAGCAACCCCGACAGCCCCATGAACACTGAAGCTTTCTTT	CASSNPDSPMNTEAFF
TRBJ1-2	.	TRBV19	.	TGTGCCAGTAGTATAGGGACTCTAGCTAACTATGGCTACACCTTC	CASSIGTLANYGYTF
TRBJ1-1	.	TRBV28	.	TGTGCCAGCATCCCGGTAGGTAGGGGGAACACTGAAGCTTTCTTT	CASIPVGRGNTEAFF